This T cell receptor (beta chain) was found in a study of T cell repertoires in cytomegalovirus infection. Study-wide context: TCR beta signatures that were public indicated CMV infection and matching HLA type.

Study results and limitations: HLA-C-restricted, CMV-specific TCR beta clonotypes were dominant ex vivo.

TCRdb processed the reads anew with MiXCR; each CDR3 protein has one entry. The data contain roughly 630,000 distinct CDR3 sequences, 20% to 30% of them singletons. A note on this clonotype: The antigen is not known.

The germline gives CDR1 SNHLY, CDR2 FYNNEI. Trimming removed 11 bases from V and 4 bases from J; junction bases left unmatched: 7. The CDR3 is 13 residues long. Sequencing was done on a sample of CD8+ T cells from PBMCs. The J gene is TRBJ2-1, the V gene TRBV2, with 8 bases aligning to TRBD1. The TCR was taken from a human donor in good health (CMV status not recorded). Some clones in this sample may be carry-over from other donors' samples. CDR3 region: CALQGALYNEQFF. The CDR3 nucleotides are TGTGCCCTTCAGGGGGCCCTATACAATGAGCAGTTCTTC. The whole variable domain, remainder taken from reference TRBV2 and TRBJ2-1, is EPEVTQTPSHQVTQMGQEVILRCVPISNHLYFYWYRQILGQKVEFLVSFYNNEISEKSEIFDDQFSVERPDGSNFTLKIRSTKLEDSAMYFCALQGALYNEQFFGPGTRLTVL.